These 17 T cell receptor beta chains share one sample of origin, sequenced in a study of Ad26.COV2.S vaccination and SARS-CoV-2 variants. Treatment given: 15 to 20 received Ad26.COV2.S at low or high dose, single or two shots; about five received placebo; per-sample allocation not given. Each sample was drawn 63 days after the first injection (of vaccine or placebo). Repertoires were generated with immunoSEQ multiplex PCR, while TCRdb's copy carries only in-frame clones and drops some. This sample yields 350,000 to 450,000 clones, of which roughly 84% are seen a single time; less than 4% belongs to the top ten. This specimen was peripheral blood, taken in a trial of Ad26.COV2.S vaccine versus placebo. Receptors were obtained from a person between 18 and 65 years old who received the Ad26.COV2.S COVID-19 vaccine or a placebo.

The J gene is TRBJ1-1, the V gene TRBV6-6, with D uncertain. The CDR3 spans 15 residues. Germline assignment: CDR1 MNHNY and CDR2 SVGAGI (reference sequence). Trimming shortened V by 5 bases and J by 3 bases, and 16 bases separated the two germline ends. The CDR3 DNA follows: TGTGCCAGCAGTCCCACGGGAAGGGTTGACACTGAAGCTTTCTTT. This sequence encodes CASSPTGRVDTEAFF.

This clone was found many times. The chain employs TRBV19 and TRBJ2-7; weak D call: TRBD1 (5 bases). This CDR3 contains 13 residues. Germline V gene data show CDR1 as LNHDA and CDR2 as SQIVND (reference sequence). V lost 5 bases and J 1 base, leaving 9 bases between the germline ends. The CDR3 loop reads CASSLGESYEQYF. In nucleotides, the CDR3 is TGTGCCAGTAGTCTAGGGGAATCCTACGAGCAGTACTTC.

V is TRBV27 and J is TRBJ2-3; the match to TRBD2 covers 11 bases. V lost 5 bases to trimming and J lost 3 bases; unmatched junction nucleotides: 7. Per germline, CDR1 MNHEY and CDR2 SMNVEV (reference sequence). The length of the CDR3 is 16 residues. The CDR3 region has the DNA TGTGCCAGCAGTCCCATAAGACTAGCGGGAACAGATACGCAGTATTTT. This codes for CASSPIRLAGTDTQYF.

The chain is built from TRBV14 and TRBJ2-5; 10 bases are a match to TRBD2. This CDR3 comprises 18 residues. CDR1 and CDR2 from the germline V gene are SGHDN and FVKESK. The V and J ends lost 2 bases and 1 base, in that order; junction bases with no gene match: 10. CDR3: CASSQFPPRLAGQETQYF. The CDR3 bases are TGTGCCAGCAGCCAATTCCCCCCGCGACTAGCGGGCCAAGAGACCCAGTACTTC.

The chain couples TRBV14 to TRBJ1-3; D is perhaps TRBD1 (5 bases). V lost 5 bases, J lost 2 bases, and 10 bases lay in between. Germline CDR1 is SGHDN and CDR2 is FVKESK. This CDR3 comprises 14 residues. The chain's CDR3 is CASSLRGAGNTIYF. CDR3 DNA: TGTGCCAGCAGCTTACGGGGGGCTGGAAACACCATATATTTT.

This chain joins TRBV27 and TRBJ2-3; the match to TRBD1 covers 8 bases. CDR1 MNHEY and CDR2 SMNVEV come from the germline V gene (reference sequence). After removal of 3 bases from V and 4 bases from J, the junction contained 15 bases not matched to a gene. The CDR3 sequence is 18 residues long. The DNA of the CDR3 is TGTGCCAGCAGTTTTCCGGCAGGGGGGCAGGGGGCCCCAGATACGCAGTATTTT. It encodes CASSFPAGGQGAPDTQYF.

This clone occurred a few times. The chain couples TRBV20-1 to TRBJ1-1; D ambiguous. V was pared by 4 bases and J by 3 bases, with 0 bases between. Germline lookup yields CDR1 DFQATT and CDR2 SNEGSKA (reference sequence). This CDR3 is 9 amino acids long. CDR3 in amino acids: CSANTEAFF. The CDR3 DNA reads as TGCAGTGCTAACACTGAAGCTTTCTTT.

This rearrangement joins TRBV7-2 to TRBJ2-1, with D perhaps matching TRBD2 (6 bases). V was trimmed by 5 bases and J by 7 bases, leaving 21 bases between them. Per germline, CDR1 SGHTA and CDR2 FQGNSA. There are 16 residues in the CDR3. The CDR3 region has the DNA TGTGCCAGCAGCGGTCACGGGACTCGAGGGACGAATGAGCAGTTCTTC. Encoded protein: CASSGHGTRGTNEQFF.

This rearrangement joins TRBV10-1 to TRBJ1-1; D is unresolved. Trimming shortened V by 7 bases and J by 0 bases, and 12 bases separated the two germline ends. The CDR3 is made up of 14 amino acids. The germline V gene has CDR1 WNHNN and CDR2 SYGVQD (reference sequence). This CDR3 reads CASTLRLMNTEAFF. The CDR3 region has the DNA TGCGCCAGCACCTTACGCCTCATGAACACTGAAGCTTTCTTT.

The chain uses TRBV4-1 and TRBJ1-5; 10 bases align to TRBD1. Germline trimming cut 3 bases from V and 5 bases from J; bases unmatched to any gene: 7. The germline V gene encodes CDR1 MGHRA and CDR2 YSYEKL. CDR3 size: 16 residues. The CDR3 coding sequence is TGCGCCAGCAGCCAGACCGGGACAGGGGAATATCAGCCCCAGCATTTT. Its protein is CASSQTGTGEYQPQHF.

This rearrangement joins TRBV28 to TRBJ1-6; 7 bases match TRBD1. This CDR3 is built from 15 residues. V shed 4 bases, J shed 11 bases, and the junction held 11 bases outside the gene matches. Germline-derived CDR1 and CDR2 are MDHEN and SYDVKM. As DNA, the CDR3 is TGTGCCAGCAGTTCTCGACAGGGAGGGAGCGCACCCCTCCACTTT. It is translated as CASSSRQGGSAPLHF.

Here the CDR3 reads CASSSGSPETQYF. The CDR3 DNA follows: TGTGCCAGCAGCTCGGGATCCCCGGAGACCCAGTACTTC. V is TRBV21-1 and J is TRBJ2-5; the table's TRBD2 call for D was not verified on the DNA. TRBV21-1 is tagged as a pseudogene. The CDR3 is made up of 13 amino acids.

This chain joins TRBV19 and TRBJ2-3, with TRBD1 as a possible D gene (6 bases). Germline CDR1 is LNHDA and CDR2 is SQIVND (reference sequence). This CDR3 is built from 16 residues. V lost 1 base, J lost 0 bases, and 11 bases lay in between. The DNA of the CDR3 is TGTGCCAGTAGTATAGGACAGGTACCTAGCACAGATACGCAGTATTTT. This encodes CASSIGQVPSTDTQYF. The full variable domain, its missing parts supplied by reference TRBV19 and TRBJ2-3, is DGGITQSPKYLFRKEGQNVTLSCEQNLNHDAMYWYRQDPGQGLRLIYYSQIVNDFQKGDIAEGYSVSREKKESFPLTVTSAQKNPTAFYLCASSIGQVPSTDTQYFGPGTRLTVL.

The chain carries TRBV6-2 or TRBV6-3 and TRBJ2-7; a possible D gene is TRBD1 (5 bases). The CDR3 runs to 14 residues. The germline V and J ends were trimmed by 2 bases and 0 bases, with 8 bases remaining between them. Germline V gene sequence: CDR1 MNHEY, CDR2 SVGEGT. The CDR3: CASSYRTTSYEQYF. In nucleotides, the CDR3 is TGTGCCAGCAGTTACCGGACAACCTCCTACGAGCAGTACTTC.

This rearrangement joins TRBV5-5 to TRBJ2-7; unclear D gene. The V end was cut by 4 bases, the J end by 2 bases, with 7 bases between. Per germline, CDR1 SGHKS and CDR2 YYEKEE (reference sequence). The CDR3 has 12 residues. CDR3 DNA sequence: TGTGCCAGCAGCACGCTGACCTACGAGCAGTACTTC. Amino acids: CASSTLTYEQYF.

This clone was seen just once. This chain uses TRBV20-1 with TRBJ2-5; D unresolved. The germline V and J ends were trimmed by 5 bases and 5 bases, with 12 bases remaining between them. The CDR3 extends over 12 amino acids. Germline CDR1 DFQATT, CDR2 SNEGSKA (reference sequence). The chain's CDR3 is CSAGEHTETQYF. CDR3 coding DNA: TGCAGTGCTGGTGAACACACGGAGACCCAGTACTTC.

This chain connects TRBV7-9 to TRBJ2-1; D might be TRBD2 (7 bases). This CDR3 is built from 15 residues. The germline CDR1 and CDR2 sequences are SEHNR and FQNEAQ (reference sequence). V was pared by 5 bases and J by 4 bases, with 15 bases between. CDR3 sequence reads: CASSLGGRVYNEQFF. The DNA of the CDR3 is TGTGCCAGCAGCCTCGGGGGGCGGGTTTACAATGAGCAGTTCTTC. Full variable domain (missing parts from reference TRBV7-9 and TRBJ2-1): DTGVSQNPRHKITKRGQNVTFRCDPISEHNRLYWYRQTLGQGPEFLTYFQNEAQLEKSRLLSDRFSAERPKGSFSTLEIQRTEQGDSAMYLCASSLGGRVYNEQFFGPGTRLTVL.